Listed here are 22 T cell receptor beta chains from one sample, sequenced in a study of T-cell reconstitution after alpha-beta-depleted transplantation in children. TCRbeta library construction was performed incorporating unique molecular identifiers. MiXCR, run by TCRdb on the PCR reads, gives a single entry per CDR3 protein. Here the sample spans hundreds of thousands of distinct CDR3 sequences, 24% being singletons. The specimen comprised PBMCs, mostly from graft donor cells, sampled 360 days after TCRalphabeta/CD19-depleted stem cell transplant. The receptor source for this set is a female patient aged 2-9 years who had a stem cell transplant for congenital amegakaryocytic thrombocytopenia, so the T cells may come from the graft donor.

The gene calls are TRBV6-5 and TRBJ2-3; 8 positions match TRBD1. The germline gives CDR1 MNHEY, CDR2 SVGAGI. With V trimmed by 2 bases and J by 4 bases, 14 bases remained unmatched. The CDR3 spans 18 residues. The CDR3 spells CASSYAPFQDRDADTQYF. In nucleotides, the CDR3 is TGTGCCAGCAGTTACGCTCCCTTTCAGGACAGGGACGCAGATACGCAGTATTTT.

The chain recombines TRBV15 with TRBJ2-7, with 9 bases fitting TRBD1. The V segment lost 5 bases and the J segment 2 bases; nucleotides outside the gene matches: 7. CDR3 length: 15 amino acids. In germline, CDR1 is LNHNV, CDR2 YYDKDF (reference sequence). The CDR3, as DNA: TGTGCCACCAGCCCGGGACAGGGTAGAACCTACGAGCAGTACTTC. Residues: CATSPGQGRTYEQYF. Full variable domain (missing parts from reference TRBV15 and TRBJ2-7): DAMVIQNPRYQVTQFGKPVTLSCSQTLNHNVMYWYQQKSSQAPKLLFHYYDKDFNNEADTPDNFQSRRPNTSFCFLDIRSPGLGDTAMYLCATSPGQGRTYEQYFGPGTRLTVT.

V and J are TRBV20-1 and TRBJ2-1; no clear D. Germline V lookup: CDR1 DFQATT, CDR2 SNEGSKA (reference sequence). V was pared by 2 bases and J by 4 bases, with 6 bases between. The CDR3 spans 12 residues. For the CDR3, the DNA is TGCAGTGCTAGATGGCCATACAATGAGCAGTTCTTC. Translated, it gives CSARWPYNEQFF.

V and J are TRBV7-9 and TRBJ2-1; D is unclear. CDR3 size: 15 residues. The V and J ends lost 5 bases and 4 bases respectively, with 15 bases between them. The germline gives CDR1 SEHNR, CDR2 FQNEAQ (reference sequence). CDR3 DNA sequence: TGTGCCAGCAGCCCACGGAGTAGTGTATACAATGAGCAGTTCTTC. Amino acid sequence: CASSPRSSVYNEQFF.

The table lists this clonotype with a few counts. The gene calls are TRBV5-1 and TRBJ2-1; a weak D match, TRBD2 (7 bases). CDR3 length: 13 amino acids. Germline V gives CDR1 SGHRS, CDR2 YFSETQ. Between the trimmed V and J ends, which lost 5 bases and 5 bases, there was a span of 11 bases. This CDR3 reads CASRQGGNNEQFF. CDR3 coding DNA: TGCGCCAGCAGACAGGGAGGGAACAATGAGCAGTTCTTC. The full variable domain, rest sourced from reference TRBV5-1 and TRBJ2-1, is KAGVTQTPRYLIKTRGQQVTLSCSPISGHRSVSWYQQTPGQGLQFLFEYFSETQRNKGNFPGRFSGRQFSNSRSEMNVSTLELGDSALYLCASRQGGNNEQFFGPGTRLTVL.

This clonotype was counted only a few times. The CDR3 loop reads CSAGTGSLHSEAFF. As DNA, the CDR3 is TGCAGCGCGGGGACAGGGTCCCTCCATAGTGAAGCTTTCTTT. V gene TRBV29-1 combines with J gene TRBJ1-1, with TRBD1 matching over 9 bases. V shed 7 bases, J shed 7 bases, and the junction held 13 bases outside the gene matches. Germline-derived CDR1 and CDR2 are SQVTM and ANQGSEA. CDR3 size: 14 residues.

V usage is TRBV9 and J usage is TRBJ2-1; a weak D match, TRBD1 (8 bases). The CDR3 has 16 residues. The V gene lost 4 bases and the J gene lost 5 bases, with 19 bases spanning the gap. Germline-derived CDR1 and CDR2 are SGDLS and YYNGEE. The CDR3: CASSTRTGGGNNEQFF. The CDR3 DNA is TGTGCCAGCAGCACCAGAACAGGGGGGGGGAACAATGAGCAGTTCTTC.

J is TRBJ2-7 and V is TRBV20-1, with 13 bases identical to TRBD2. CDR1 DFQATT and CDR2 SNEGSKA come from the germline V gene (reference sequence). The CDR3 consists of 16 residues. J was trimmed by 0 bases and V by 6 bases; bases with no gene match: 8. CDR3 sequence reads: CSARVGLAGNSYEQYF. The CDR3 bases are TGCAGTGCCCGAGTGGGACTAGCGGGGAACTCCTACGAGCAGTACTTC.

The chain employs TRBV23-1 and TRBJ2-1, with 9 bases lining up with TRBD1. TRBV23-1 is marked as an open reading frame, function uncertain. The V gene end was trimmed by 4 bases and the J gene end by 6 bases; junction bases not matched to a gene: 10. The CDR3 is 16 residues long. The chain's CDR3 is CASSRTGTGPFNEQFF. Here the CDR3 DNA reads TGCGCCAGCAGTCGCACCGGGACAGGGCCTTTCAATGAGCAGTTCTTC.

The chain recombines TRBV20-1 with TRBJ1-6; D remains unclear. Deletions cut 1 base from V and 9 bases from J, with 16 bases between. The germline V gene encodes CDR1 DFQATT and CDR2 SNEGSKA (reference sequence). This CDR3 contains 15 residues. The DNA of the CDR3 is TGCAGTGCTAGAGGATCGGACCCTTCGATTTCACCCCTCCACTTT. Its protein product is CSARGSDPSISPLHF.

The sample holds a few counts of this clonotype. The CDR3 sequence is CASSQQVTGWETQYF. The CDR3 DNA is TGTGCCAGCAGCCAACAGGTGACAGGGTGGGAGACCCAGTACTTC. The V call is TRBV3-1, the J call TRBJ2-5, with 7 bases matching TRBD1. Germline lookup yields CDR1 LGHDT and CDR2 YNNKEL (reference sequence). This CDR3 is 15 amino acids long. The junction had 8 bases not matched to a gene; V was cut back by 2 bases and J by 5 bases.

The chain is built from TRBV5-1 and TRBJ2-7; 8 nucleotides line up with TRBD2. Per the germline V gene, CDR1 is SGHRS and CDR2 is YFSETQ. Trimming cost V 3 bases and J 0 bases; bases outside gene matches: 8. The CDR3 has 16 amino acids. The CDR3 region is CASSYLSGSSSYEQYF. The CDR3 nucleotides read TGCGCCAGCAGCTACTTAAGCGGGAGCAGCTCCTACGAGCAGTACTTC.

The table lists this clonotype with a few counts. This rearrangement joins TRBV10-3 to TRBJ2-2; no clear D. The V gene's germline CDR1 is ENHRY and CDR2 SYGVKD. The V end lost 6 bases, the J end lost 8 bases, and 16 bases lay between the germline ends. This CDR3 is 14 amino acids long. CDR3 residues: CAIRDVTVPGELFF. The DNA for the CDR3 is TGTGCCATCAGAGATGTGACGGTACCGGGGGAGCTGTTTTTT.

This chain uses TRBV25-1 with TRBJ2-6, with D perhaps being TRBD1 or TRBD2 (5 bases each). Germline-derived CDR1 and CDR2 are MGHDK and SYGVNS. Trimming took 5 bases from V and 1 from J, leaving 18 bases between them. The CDR3 length is 18 residues. For the CDR3, the DNA is TGTGCCAGCAGTATACTAGGACATGTTACTTCTGGGGCCAACGTCCTGACTTTC. Amino acid sequence: CASSILGHVTSGANVLTF.

This chain connects TRBV20-1 to TRBJ2-3, with D maybe TRBD2 (7 bases). The CDR3 loop spans 13 amino acids. Germline V CDR1 and CDR2: DFQATT, SNEGSKA (reference sequence). V was pared by 7 bases and J by 4 bases, with 15 bases between. The CDR3 sequence is CSGRPGGPDTQYF. CDR3 nucleotides: TGCAGTGGCAGACCCGGGGGGCCAGATACGCAGTATTTT.

The chain links TRBV24-1 to TRBJ2-7; 8 nucleotides agree with TRBD1. The CDR3 loop spans 13 amino acids. V lost 4 bases to trimming and J lost 4 bases; unmatched junction nucleotides: 2. The germline gives CDR1 KGHDR, CDR2 SFDVKD. CDR3 protein: CATSEGDRYEQYF. Written as DNA, the CDR3 is TGTGCCACCAGTGAAGGGGACAGGTACGAGCAGTACTTC.

The chain combines TRBV6-1 with TRBJ1-1; the D is unclear. Trimming removed 3 bases at V and 5 bases at J, with 10 bases between. Germline V CDR1 and CDR2: MNHNS, SASEGT. The CDR3 contains 13 residues. CDR3 coding DNA: TGTGCCAGCAGTGACAGCTTAAGAACTGAAGCTTTCTTT. This translates into CASSDSLRTEAFF.

This clonotype was recorded a few times. The gene calls are TRBV20-1 and TRBJ1-1, with 9 positions matching TRBD1. V shed 0 bases, J shed 6 bases, and the junction held 11 bases outside the gene matches. The CDR3 sequence is 16 residues long. CDR1 DFQATT and CDR2 SNEGSKA come from the germline V gene (reference sequence). The CDR3 is CSARDTGGGYIPEAFF. The CDR3 DNA sequence: TGCAGTGCTAGAGATACAGGGGGCGGGTATATCCCTGAAGCTTTCTTT.

The chain carries TRBV4-1 and TRBJ1-1; tentatively, D is TRBD1 (5 bases). V dropped 3 bases and J dropped 2 bases, with 16 bases sitting between them. Germline V lookup: CDR1 MGHRA, CDR2 YSYEKL. This CDR3 contains 16 residues. The chain's CDR3 is CASSHGTAGDNTEAFF. The CDR3 DNA is TGCGCCAGCAGCCATGGGACGGCTGGGGATAACACTGAAGCTTTCTTT.

This clonotype has at least ten counts. This sequence joins TRBV24-1 and TRBJ2-1; D may be TRBD2 (6 bases). Looked up from germline, CDR1 is KGHDR and CDR2 is SFDVKD. Trimming cost V 4 bases and J 6 bases, with 18 bases left between them. The CDR3 sequence is 16 residues long. CDR3 coding DNA: TGTGCCACCAGTGAAAATAGCGGTCCTAGTCCCAATGAGCAGTTCTTC. It specifies CATSENSGPSPNEQFF.

In nucleotides, the CDR3 is TGTGCCAGCATGGCGGGGGGGTGGAATGAGCAGTTCTTC. Its translation: CASMAGGWNEQFF. The gene calls are TRBV6-2 or TRBV6-3 and TRBJ2-1; the match to TRBD2 covers 9 bases. The V segment lost 7 bases and the J segment 7 bases; nucleotides outside the gene matches: 5. The CDR3 runs to 13 residues. CDR1 and CDR2 from the germline V gene are MNHEY and SVGEGT.

The chain has TRBV6-1 and TRBJ1-4; 8 nucleotides line up with TRBD1. The junction had 6 bases not matched to a gene; V was cut back by 5 bases and J by 4 bases. This CDR3 has 15 residues. CDR1 and CDR2 from the germline V gene are MNHNS and SASEGT. CDR3 DNA sequence: TGTGCCAGCAGTAAGCAGGGGGCAGATAATGAAAAACTGTTTTTT. This gives the protein CASSKQGADNEKLFF.